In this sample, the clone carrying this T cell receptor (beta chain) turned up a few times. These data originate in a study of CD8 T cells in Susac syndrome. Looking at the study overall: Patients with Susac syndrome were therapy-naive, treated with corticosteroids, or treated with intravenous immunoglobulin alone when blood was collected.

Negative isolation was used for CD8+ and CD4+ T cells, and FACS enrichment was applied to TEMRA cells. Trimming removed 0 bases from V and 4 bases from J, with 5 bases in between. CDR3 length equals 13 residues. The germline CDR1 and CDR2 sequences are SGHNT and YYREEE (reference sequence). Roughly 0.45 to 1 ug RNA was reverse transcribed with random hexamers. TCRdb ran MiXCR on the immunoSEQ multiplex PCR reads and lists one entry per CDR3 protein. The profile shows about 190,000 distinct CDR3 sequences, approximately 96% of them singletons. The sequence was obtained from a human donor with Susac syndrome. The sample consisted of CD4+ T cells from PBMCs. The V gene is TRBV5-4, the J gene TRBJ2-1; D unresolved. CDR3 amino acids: CASSLDSYNEQFF. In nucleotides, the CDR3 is TGTGCCAGCAGCTTGGATTCTTACAATGAGCAGTTCTTC.